The 2 T cell receptor beta chains listed next were all sequenced from one sample in a study of identifying expanded T cells in peripheral blood. Sequencing used immunoSEQ multiplex PCR; TCRdb keeps in-frame clones, though not all of them. The repertoire consists of fewer than 130,000 clones, with approximately 90% occurring once and the leading ten covering about 17%. The sequencing sample was made of blood. Receptors were obtained from a person between 18 and 75 years old in good health.

This chain connects TRBV27 to TRBJ1-4; 8 bases fit TRBD1. V shed 5 bases and J 5 bases; nucleotides not matched to a gene: 7. The V gene's germline CDR1 is MNHEY and CDR2 SMNVEV (reference sequence). The CDR3 extends over 15 amino acids. CDR3 in DNA: TGTGCCAGCAGTCCCTATCGGGACAGGAATGAAAAACTGTTTTTT. Translating it yields CASSPYRDRNEKLFF.

The chain recombines TRBV18 with TRBJ2-5; D is possibly TRBD2 (5 bases). Deletions cut 3 bases from V and 5 bases from J, with 13 bases between. Germline assignment: CDR1 KGHSH and CDR2 LQKENI. The CDR3 is 14 amino acids. This chain's CDR3 is CASSPLGEAETQYF. The DNA for the CDR3 is TGTGCCAGCTCACCGCTGGGAGAGGCGGAGACCCAGTACTTC.